One and the same sample provided the 4 T cell receptor beta chains below, sequenced in a study of shared clonotypes between healthy human individuals. The naive CD8 subset, CD45RO-negative cells positively selected for CCR7, excluded terminally differentiated effector memory CD45RA+ cells. Clones were read by immunoSEQ multiplex PCR, and TCRdb kept only the in-frame ones, dropping some. The table lists hundreds of thousands of clones, 95% to 97% of them singletons. The material sequenced was naive CD8+ T cells sorted from blood. The receptors stem from a woman aged 30 to 39 in good health.

The V and J genes are TRBV27 and TRBJ1-5; a weak D match, TRBD1 (5 bases). The V and J ends lost 3 bases and 4 bases respectively, with 10 bases between them. The CDR3 is 14 residues long. Germline V gene lookup returns CDR1 MNHEY and CDR2 SMNVEV (reference sequence). The CDR3 DNA is TGTGCCAGCAGTTTTGGGACGGGTAATCAGCCCCAGCATTTT. It encodes CASSFGTGNQPQHF.

This clone showed up just once. This rearrangement joins TRBV29-1 to TRBJ2-3; D possibly corresponds to TRBD2 (5 bases). CDR1 and CDR2 (germline): SQVTM, ANQGSEA. V was trimmed by 0 bases and J by 2 bases, leaving 15 bases between them. This CDR3 spans 16 amino acids. The CDR3 region is CSVEDGSGSYTDTQYF. In DNA form, the CDR3 reads TGCAGCGTTGAAGATGGAAGCGGATCATACACAGATACGCAGTATTTT.

In nucleotides, the CDR3 is TGTGCCAGCAGTTTATTGGGGGATACTCAAGGGGCCAACGTCCTGACTTTC. Amino acid sequence: CASSLLGDTQGANVLTF. The V gene is TRBV27, the J gene TRBJ2-6; D tentatively reads TRBD1 or TRBD2 (5 bases each). This CDR3 is 17 amino acids long. V gave up 1 base and J gave up 4 bases, with 14 bases separating them. Looked up from germline, CDR1 is MNHEY and CDR2 is SMNVEV (reference sequence).

This CDR3 reads CASSSLIGRPTYEQYF. As DNA, the CDR3 is TGTGCCAGCAGCTCGTTGATCGGGAGGCCTACCTACGAGCAGTACTTC. V usage is TRBV5-8 and J usage is TRBJ2-7; 7 nucleotides align to TRBD2. CDR1 is SGHTS and CDR2 is YDEGEE in the germline V gene. The CDR3 loop spans 16 amino acids. The V gene end was trimmed by 3 bases and the J gene end by 2 bases; junction bases not matched to a gene: 11.